A selection of T cell receptor beta chains follows, all from one sample in a study of CD8 T cells in Susac syndrome. TCRdb itself ran the immunoSEQ multiplex PCR reads through MiXCR, one entry per CDR3 protein. The sample consists of some 220,000 distinct CDR3 sequences, 95% of them appearing once. The sequencing sample was made of CD4+ T cells from PBMCs. The source is a human donor with multiple sclerosis. Both conserved end residues are part of each CDR3.

V gene: TRBV19; J gene: TRBJ2-3; CDR3 protein: CASSIDHGGFPPDTQYF
V gene: TRBV29-1; J gene: TRBJ2-1; CDR3 protein: CSVAESGERPYNEQFF
V gene: TRBV7-3; J gene: TRBJ2-1; CDR3 protein: CASRDTGNEQFF
V gene: TRBV28; J gene: TRBJ2-7; CDR3 protein: CASSLGPTEQYF
V gene: TRBV19; J gene: TRBJ1-1; CDR3 protein: CASRTIPGQSMNTEAFF
V gene: TRBV27; J gene: TRBJ1-6; CDR3 protein: CASSLGGNYNSPLHF
V gene: TRBV2; J gene: TRBJ1-2; CDR3 protein: CASSVPDYGYTF
V gene: TRBV20-1; J gene: TRBJ2-3; CDR3 protein: CSAAQGSTDTQYF
V gene: TRBV27; J gene: TRBJ2-7; CDR3 protein: CASSEVAGPFYEQYF
V gene: TRBV7-3; J gene: TRBJ2-1; CDR3 protein: CASSLIGRGRNEQFF
V gene: TRBV9; J gene: TRBJ2-1; CDR3 protein: CASSVGVLYNEQFF
V gene: TRBV20-1; J gene: TRBJ2-3; CDR3 protein: CSAHSGRASTDTQYF
V gene: TRBV29-1; J gene: TRBJ2-5; CDR3 protein: CSVPGKIETQYF
V gene: TRBV30; J gene: TRBJ2-7; CDR3 protein: CAGTSGSYEQYF
V gene: TRBV20-1; J gene: TRBJ1-1; CDR3 protein: CSAPGTGETEAFF
V gene: TRBV5-4; J gene: TRBJ2-7; CDR3 protein: CASSTQGAGNEQYF
V gene: TRBV27; J gene: TRBJ1-6; CDR3 protein: CASSSGQKYNSPLHF
V gene: TRBV20-1; J gene: TRBJ2-7; CDR3 protein: CSARNPGDTYEQYF
V gene: TRBV29-1; J gene: TRBJ1-2; CDR3 protein: CSVDANYGYTF
V gene: TRBV4-1; J gene: TRBJ2-7; CDR3 protein: CASSTRPGQGAHEQYF
V gene: TRBV6-4; J gene: TRBJ1-6; CDR3 protein: CASSVGDTNSPLHF
V gene: TRBV27; J gene: TRBJ2-7; CDR3 protein: CASSFRGVGAYEQYF
V gene: TRBV29-1; J gene: TRBJ2-7; CDR3 protein: CSVGTLEQYF
V gene: TRBV29-1; J gene: TRBJ2-1; CDR3 protein: CSVLTRPGSYNEQFF
V gene: TRBV12-3/TRBV12-4; J gene: TRBJ1-1; CDR3 protein: CASSLEGRNTEAFF
V gene: TRBV12-3/TRBV12-4; J gene: TRBJ2-7; CDR3 protein: CASSLNRGRYEQYF
V gene: TRBV2; J gene: TRBJ1-6; CDR3 protein: CASRGTGNSPLHF
V gene: TRBV5-4; J gene: TRBJ2-1; CDR3 protein: CASSLSASGRVYNEQFF
V gene: TRBV20-1; J gene: TRBJ2-7; CDR3 protein: CSATGTGLHTLPYEQYF
V gene: TRBV7-2; J gene: TRBJ2-3; CDR3 protein: CASSLGTSGGPSTDTQYF
V gene: TRBV12-3/TRBV12-4; J gene: TRBJ1-5; CDR3 protein: CASSLLGSEQPQHF
V gene: TRBV7-6; J gene: TRBJ2-5; CDR3 protein: CASSDQGETQYF
V gene: TRBV29-1; J gene: TRBJ2-5; CDR3 protein: CSAAGPRGTQYF